The present T cell receptor beta chain was sequenced within a study of blood T cell repertoires in COVID-19. Study summary: Specimens from acute and convalescent COVID-19 originated in the United States, Italy and Spain. The analysed material was cDNA or gDNA that came from T cells, B-cell-depleted T cells, or PBMCs.

In the authors' workflow: Reference gene primers were amplified, and this amplification served to estimate nucleated cell counts. Here immunoSEQ multiplex PCR was the method, and the copy in TCRdb shows in-frame clones only, minus some. V and J calls and clone size are those listed in that table; D and trimming were worked out from the DNA. Here the sample spans fewer than 90,000 clones, about 86% being singletons. Regarding this clone: Other DNA sequences from this sample encode an identical CDR3 as well.

The CDR3 runs 15 residues. Trimming removed 0 bases from V and 7 bases from J; junction bases left unmatched: 3. Germline V gene sequence: CDR1 LGHDT, CDR2 YNNKEL (reference sequence). The sample comprised peripheral blood. The chain uses TRBV3-1 (or the pseudogene TRBV3-2) and TRBJ2-1; TRBD2 aligns across 10 bases. The TCR was taken from a woman over 75 with active or convalescent COVID-19. CDR3 coding DNA: TGTGCCAGCAGCCAAGATAGCGGGAGGTATAATGAGCAGTTCTTC. Its translation: CASSQDSGRYNEQFF.